Listed below are T cell receptor beta chains from one sample, sequenced in a study of blood T cell repertoires in COVID-19. The method was immunoSEQ multiplex PCR; TCRdb's version includes in-frame clones alone and lacks a portion of them. This sample has 150,000 or so clones; about 87% occur once, and the top ten carry approximately 6.5%. The sample comprised peripheral blood. All receptors come from a man aged 80 or over with acute or convalescent COVID-19. The CDR3 runs from the conserved cysteine through the conserved F or W. The order of the fields is CDR3 protein, CDR3 DNA, J gene, V gene, D gene, clone size. D genes are given only for firm matches. Not all rows give a size; the values are once, few, many and, for expanded clones, a class.

CASSPAGANVLTF	TGTGCCAGTAGCCCCGCGGGGGCCAACGTCCTGACTTTC	TRBJ2-6	TRBV19	NA	NA
CASSSSSLRVNEQFF	TGTGCCAGCAGTTCCTCCAGCCTGAGGGTCAATGAGCAGTTCTTC	TRBJ2-1	TRBV6-5	NA	NA
CASSLVSGSGGYTF	TGCGCCAGCAGCTTGGTGTCAGGGTCAGGCGGCTACACCTTC	TRBJ1-2	TRBV5-1	NA	once
CASSQDLSGPYEQYF	TGTGCCAGCAGCCAAGATCTCTCAGGGCCCTACGAGCAGTACTTC	TRBJ2-7	TRBV3-1/TRBV3-2	NA	NA
CASSKDRVNTEAFF	TGTGCCAGCAGCAAGGACAGGGTGAACACTGAAGCTTTCTTT	TRBJ1-1	TRBV6-5	TRBD1	NA
CASSFFGGRDYGYTF	TGTGCCAGCAGTTTTTTCGGGGGGCGTGACTATGGCTACACCTTC	TRBJ1-2	TRBV28	NA	NA
CASSQDPRKAKNIQYF	TGCGCCAGCAGCCAAGATCCTAGGAAAGCCAAAAACATTCAGTACTTC	TRBJ2-4	TRBV4-1	NA	NA
CASSRRDSVLDGYTF	TGTGCCAGCAGTCGCCGGGACAGCGTACTCGATGGCTACACCTTC	TRBJ1-2	TRBV6-5	TRBD1	NA
CASSLDRGSYNEQFF	TGTGCCAGCAGCTTAGACAGGGGCTCCTACAATGAGCAGTTCTTC	TRBJ2-1	TRBV7-2	TRBD1	NA
CASRKGLNEKLFF	TGTGCCAGCAGGAAGGGGCTTAATGAAAAACTGTTTTTT	TRBJ1-4	TRBV6-5	NA	NA
CASSVGSYPYEQYF	TGTGCCAGCAGTGTTGGCAGTTACCCCTACGAGCAGTACTTC	TRBJ2-7	TRBV2	NA	NA
CASSWGLASDTQYF	TGCGCCAGCAGCTGGGGACTAGCGTCAGATACGCAGTATTTT	TRBJ2-3	TRBV5-1	TRBD2	once
CASTSSGTGGGGYTF	TGTGCCAGCACCTCGTCCGGGACAGGGGGCGGTGGCTACACCTTC	TRBJ1-2	TRBV28	TRBD1	NA
CATSDRGQGTNQPQHF	TGTGCCACCAGTGATCGGGGACAGGGGACGAATCAGCCCCAGCATTTT	TRBJ1-5	TRBV24-1	TRBD1	NA
CASSLSFSGSDNEQFF	TGTGCCAGCAGCTTAAGTTTTAGCGGGAGCGACAATGAGCAGTTCTTC	TRBJ2-1	TRBV7-9	TRBD2	once
CASSFSGRSYNEQFF	TGTGCCAGCAGCTTTAGCGGCCGCTCCTACAATGAGCAGTTCTTC	TRBJ2-1	TRBV5-4	NA	NA
CASSSRQGRSNEQFF	TGTGCCAGCAGCTCCCGACAGGGACGAAGCAATGAGCAGTTCTTC	TRBJ2-1	TRBV7-2	TRBD1	NA
CASSLDRGFTEAFF	TGCGCCAGCAGCTTGGACAGGGGTTTCACTGAAGCTTTCTTT	TRBJ1-1	TRBV5-1	TRBD1	NA
CASSNGQVGYEQYF	TGTGCCAGCAGTAACGGACAGGTTGGATACGAGCAGTACTTC	TRBJ2-7	TRBV6-6	TRBD1	NA
CASSQVSETQYF	TGTGCCAGCAGCCAAGTATCAGAGACCCAGTACTTC	TRBJ2-5	TRBV3-1/TRBV3-2	NA	NA
CASSAGLAALQETQYF	TGTGCCAGCAGCGCAGGACTAGCGGCACTACAAGAGACCCAGTACTTC	TRBJ2-5	TRBV9	TRBD2	NA
CASSGQGRDQPQHF	TGTGCCAGCAGTGGACAGGGCCGAGATCAGCCCCAGCATTTT	TRBJ1-5	TRBV2	TRBD1	NA
CASKGQSPGAGELFF	TGTGCCAGCAAGGGACAGTCCCCGGGGGCAGGGGAGCTGTTTTTT	TRBJ2-2	TRBV28	NA	NA